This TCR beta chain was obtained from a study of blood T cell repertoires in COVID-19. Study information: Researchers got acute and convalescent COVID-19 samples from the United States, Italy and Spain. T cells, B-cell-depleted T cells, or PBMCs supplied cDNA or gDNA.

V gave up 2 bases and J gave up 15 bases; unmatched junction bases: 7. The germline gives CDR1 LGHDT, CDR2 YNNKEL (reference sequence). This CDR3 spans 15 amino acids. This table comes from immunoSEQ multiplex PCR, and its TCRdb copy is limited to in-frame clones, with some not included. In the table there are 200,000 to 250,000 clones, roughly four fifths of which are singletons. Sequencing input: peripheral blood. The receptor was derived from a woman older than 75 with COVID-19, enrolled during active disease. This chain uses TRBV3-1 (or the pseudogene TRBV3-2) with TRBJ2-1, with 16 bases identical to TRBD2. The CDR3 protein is CASSQRGTSGGAMFF. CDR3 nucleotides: TGTGCCAGCAGCCAACGAGGGACTAGCGGGGGGGCCATGTTCTTC.